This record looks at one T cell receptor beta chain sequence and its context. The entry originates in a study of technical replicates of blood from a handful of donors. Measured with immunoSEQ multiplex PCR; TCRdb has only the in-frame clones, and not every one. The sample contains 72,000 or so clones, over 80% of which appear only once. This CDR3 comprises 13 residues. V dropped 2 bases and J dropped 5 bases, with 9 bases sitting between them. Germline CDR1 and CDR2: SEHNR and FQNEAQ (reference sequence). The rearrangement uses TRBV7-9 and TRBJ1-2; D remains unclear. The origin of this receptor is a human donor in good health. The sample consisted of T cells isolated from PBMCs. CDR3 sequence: CASSLNSVYGYTF. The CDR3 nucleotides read TGTGCCAGCAGCTTAAACAGTGTTTATGGCTACACCTTC.